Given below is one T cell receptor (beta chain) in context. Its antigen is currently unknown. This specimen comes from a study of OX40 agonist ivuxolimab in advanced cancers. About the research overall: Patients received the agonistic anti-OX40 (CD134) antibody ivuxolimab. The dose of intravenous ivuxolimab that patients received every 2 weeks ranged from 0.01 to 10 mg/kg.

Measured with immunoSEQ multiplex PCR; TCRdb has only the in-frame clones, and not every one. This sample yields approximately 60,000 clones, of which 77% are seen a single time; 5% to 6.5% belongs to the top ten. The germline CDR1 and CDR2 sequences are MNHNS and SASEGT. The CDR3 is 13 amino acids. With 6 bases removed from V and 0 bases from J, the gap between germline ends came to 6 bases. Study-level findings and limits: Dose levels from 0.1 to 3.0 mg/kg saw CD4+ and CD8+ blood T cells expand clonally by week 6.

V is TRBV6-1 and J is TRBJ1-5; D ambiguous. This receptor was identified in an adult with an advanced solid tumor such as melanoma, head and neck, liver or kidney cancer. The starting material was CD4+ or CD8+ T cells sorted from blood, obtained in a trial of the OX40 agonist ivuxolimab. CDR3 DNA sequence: TGTGCCAGCAGCCCCAATAGCAATCAGCCCCAGCATTTT. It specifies CASSPNSNQPQHF.